These 19 T cell receptor beta chains were sequenced from one sample in a study of human T cells and chemical hapten exposure. Time point given: patch test 2, 6 weeks after DPC sensitization. Regarding treatment: therapeutic diphenylcyclopropenone sensitization with weekly scalp DPC. TCRdb redid the calling of the RACE reads with MiXCR, one entry per CDR3 protein. Altogether about 350,000 distinct CDR3 sequences are present, about 6% being singletons, with the ten largest covering about 6%. Sequencing used whole blood, obtained in connection with sensitization to the hapten diphenylcyclopropenone (DPC). All receptors come from a woman aged 18-29 years with alopecia areata. Some clones in this sample may be carry-over from other donors' samples.

This clonotype was seen at least ten times. V gene TRBV28 combines with J gene TRBJ1-1, with D possibly matching TRBD1 (5 bases). V lost 3 bases and J lost 1, with 21 bases in between. Germline CDR1 MDHEN, CDR2 SYDVKM. This CDR3 region has 18 residues. CDR3 DNA sequence: TGTGCCAGCAGTTTGCCTTTCAGTGTCAGGGCGCCGAACACTGAAGCTTTCTTT. Encoded protein: CASSLPFSVRAPNTEAFF.

The chain carries TRBV6-5 and TRBJ2-5; D may correspond to TRBD1 or TRBD2 (5 bases each). Trimming removed 6 bases at V and 8 bases at J, with 19 bases between. The CDR3 is 14 residues long. The V gene's germline CDR1 is MNHEY and CDR2 SVGAGI. The CDR3 nucleotides read TGTGCCAGCAGAATGTCCGGGGCCGCCGGAACCCAGTACTTC. Translating gives CASRMSGAAGTQYF.

This clonotype showed up many times. The rearrangement uses TRBV7-4 and TRBJ1-1; 10 bases align to TRBD1. Germline values: CDR1 SGHVT, CDR2 SQSDAQ. J gave up 4 bases and V 5 bases, and 7 bases lay outside the gene matches. There are 15 residues in the CDR3. Written as DNA, the CDR3 is TGTGCCAGCAGCCCCTGGACAGGGGGAGGCACTGAAGCTTTCTTT. Its protein product is CASSPWTGGGTEAFF.

This clonotype occurred many times. The chain has TRBV7-2 and TRBJ1-2, with D possibly being TRBD1 (5 bases). Trimming shortened V by 6 bases and J by 4 bases, and 12 bases separated the two germline ends. The CDR3 covers 13 residues. Germline V gene sequence: CDR1 SGHTA, CDR2 FQGNSA. CDR3 sequence reads: CASRSGGLYGYTF. In nucleotides, the CDR3 is TGTGCCAGCAGATCCGGGGGACTCTATGGCTACACCTTC.

This clonotype turned up a few times. The rearrangement uses TRBV15 and TRBJ1-1, with a tentative D call TRBD1 (6 bases). CDR3 size: 14 residues. Trimming removed 0 bases from V and 4 bases from J, with 9 bases in between. Germline V gene data show CDR1 as LNHNV and CDR2 as YYDKDF (reference sequence). The CDR3 loop is CATSRDEGGTEAFF. For the CDR3, the DNA is TGTGCCACCAGCAGAGACGAAGGGGGCACTGAAGCTTTCTTT.

This clonotype was counted once. This chain joins TRBV25-1 and TRBJ2-3; D uncertain. Germline V CDR1 and CDR2: MGHDK, SYGVNS. This CDR3 has 13 amino acids. The V gene lost 10 bases and the J gene lost 2 bases, with 13 bases spanning the gap. The CDR3 nucleotides are TGTGCCACCGCACGAGATTACACAGATACGCAGTATTTT. It encodes CATARDYTDTQYF.

Only a few counts were recorded for this clonotype. The chain joins TRBV4-3 to TRBJ2-7, with 8 bases that match TRBD2. This CDR3 region has 15 residues. V was clipped by 1 base and J by 6 bases; unmatched bases: 8. Germline values: CDR1 LGHNA, CDR2 YSLEER. The CDR3 nucleotides are TGCGCCAGCAGCCAAGTGGTTTCAGGGACTAGCGAGCAGTACTTC. Its protein product is CASSQVVSGTSEQYF.

This rearrangement joins TRBV6-5 to TRBJ2-1; D is unclear. Germline lookup yields CDR1 MNHEY and CDR2 SVGAGI. Trimming cost V 6 bases and J 11 bases, with 14 bases left between them. CDR3 size: 12 residues. The CDR3 DNA follows: TGTGCCAGCAGCACTAACGTAGGTAAGCAGTTCTTC. Translating gives CASSTNVGKQFF.

The gene calls are TRBV7-2 and TRBJ2-5; TRBD1 aligns across 10 bases. After removal of 1 base from V and 4 bases from J, the junction contained 6 bases not matched to a gene. This CDR3 contains 16 residues. Germline V gene lookup returns CDR1 SGHTA and CDR2 FQGNSA. CDR3 nucleotides: TGTGCCAGCAGCTTAGTTAGGACAGGGGGACTAGAGACCCAGTACTTC. Its protein product is CASSLVRTGGLETQYF.

This clonotype was picked up many times. The chain recombines TRBV7-8 with TRBJ1-2; 8 bases align to TRBD1. From germline, CDR1 is SGHVS and CDR2 FQNEAQ. After removal of 5 bases from V and 0 bases from J, the junction contained 5 bases not matched to a gene. The CDR3 covers 15 residues. The CDR3 nucleotides read TGTGCCAGCAGCCTGGACAGGGAATCTAACTATGGCTACACCTTC. As protein: CASSLDRESNYGYTF. Full variable domain (rest looked up from reference TRBV7-8 and TRBJ1-2): GAGVSQSPRYKVAKRGQDVALRCDPISGHVSLFWYQQALGQGPEFLTYFQNEAQLDKSGLPSDRFFAERPEGSVSTLKIQRTQQEDSAVYLCASSLDRESNYGYTFGSGTRLTVV.

The rearrangement links TRBV6-5 to TRBJ2-6; 7 bases are a match to TRBD1. V shed 9 bases and J 0 bases; nucleotides not matched to a gene: 11. The CDR3 covers 17 residues. Germline V lookup: CDR1 MNHEY, CDR2 SVGAGI. DNA for the CDR3: TGTGCCAGTACCCCAGGGGGTACCATCTCTGGGGCCAACGTCCTGACTTTC. Its translation is CASTPGGTISGANVLTF.

The V gene is TRBV6-5, the J gene TRBJ1-3, with TRBD1 matching 7 bases. J gave up 2 bases and V 6 bases, and 7 bases lay outside the gene matches. The CDR3 has 15 residues. Germline loops: CDR1 MNHEY, CDR2 SVGAGI. CDR3 residues: CASSRDSYPGNTIYF. The CDR3 nucleotides read TGTGCCAGCAGCCGGGACAGTTATCCTGGAAACACCATATATTTT.

The rearrangement joins TRBV15 to TRBJ2-2; the D call may be TRBD1 or TRBD2 (6 bases each). CDR1 is LNHNV and CDR2 is YYDKDF in the germline V gene (reference sequence). This CDR3 spans 15 amino acids. The germline V and J ends were trimmed by 5 bases and 5 bases, with 15 bases remaining between them. The CDR3 loop reads CATSDWGAKTGELFF. In DNA form, the CDR3 reads TGTGCCACCAGCGATTGGGGGGCAAAAACCGGGGAGCTGTTTTTT.

The chain has TRBV7-9 and TRBJ2-5; D gene ambiguous. CDR1 and CDR2 from the germline V gene are SEHNR and FQNEAQ (reference sequence). This CDR3 spans 14 amino acids. Trimming stripped 3 bases from V and 2 bases from J, with 10 bases between. The DNA for the CDR3 is TGTGCCAGCAGCTTTTGGCAGCCTCAAGAGACCCAGTACTTC. Residues: CASSFWQPQETQYF.

This clonotype was detected only a few times. The chain is built from TRBV7-8 and TRBJ2-3, with 13 bases fitting TRBD2. The germline V gene encodes CDR1 SGHVS and CDR2 FQNEAQ. V gave up 3 bases and J gave up 4 bases; unmatched junction bases: 4. CDR3 length equals 16 residues. The CDR3 DNA sequence: TGTGCCAGCAGCTTCCCGACTAGCGGGGGGCCAGATACGCAGTATTTT. It specifies CASSFPTSGGPDTQYF.

V and J are TRBV7-2 and TRBJ1-6, with D maybe TRBD1 (6 bases). Looked up from germline, CDR1 is SGHTA and CDR2 is FQGNSA. Trimming removed 5 bases at V and 10 bases at J, with 18 bases between. This CDR3 comprises 15 residues. The CDR3 region is CASSPQGIQGSPLHF. The CDR3, as DNA: TGTGCCAGCAGCCCCCAGGGGATACAGGGATCACCCCTCCACTTT.

This clonotype was seen many times. The rearrangement links TRBV4-3 to TRBJ2-6; D is unresolved. The CDR3 is 19 amino acids. CDR1 is LGHNA and CDR2 is YSLEER in the germline V gene. V lost 0 bases to trimming and J lost 0 bases, with 15 bases between them. CDR3: CASSQDFTTYLSGANVLTF. CDR3 nucleotides: TGCGCCAGCAGCCAAGATTTCACTACCTACCTCTCTGGGGCCAACGTCCTGACTTTC.

The table lists this clonotype with many counts. The rearrangement uses TRBV3-1 and TRBJ1-2; D not resolved. V was clipped by 2 bases and J by 4 bases, with 8 bases between them. Germline CDR1 is LGHDT and CDR2 is YNNKEL (reference sequence). The CDR3 loop spans 13 amino acids. The CDR3: CASSQTSLYGYTF. DNA of the CDR3: TGTGCCAGCAGCCAAACATCCCTCTATGGCTACACCTTC. Drawing the rest from reference TRBV3-1 and TRBJ1-2, the complete variable domain is DTAVSQTPKYLVTQMGNDKSIKCEQNLGHDTMYWYKQDSKKFLKIMFSYNNKELIINETVPNRFSPKSPDKAHLNLHINSLELGDSAVYFCASSQTSLYGYTFGSGTRLTVV.

This clonotype was counted at least ten times. The chain uses TRBV12-3 or TRBV12-4 and TRBJ2-1; TRBD2 agrees at 10 bases. Trimming at V came to 1 base and at J to 9 bases, leaving 9 bases not matched to a gene. CDR3 length: 16 amino acids. The CDR3 nucleotides read TGTGCCAGCAGTTTAGGGGGGGGACTAGCGCCGACTGAGCAGTTCTTC. Residues: CASSLGGGLAPTEQFF.